These T cell receptor beta chains were read from a single sample in a study of CD8+CD57+ T cells in acquired aplastic anemia. Each CDR3 protein is one row after TCRdb ran MiXCR on the reads. The sample has 200,000 to 250,000 distinct CDR3 sequences, around 45% seen once. Source material: sorted CD4+, CD8+, or CD8+CD57+ T cells (not recorded which) from PBMCs. All receptors come from a human donor with aplastic anemia. Both conserved end residues are part of each CDR3. The D gene is left open where the match is weak. Not every row has a clone size; where given, it reads once, few, many or a size class.

d_call: TRBD1; j_call: TRBJ1-5; clone_size: -; v_call: TRBV19; cdr3_nt: TGTGCCAGTAGCTGGACAGGGAGCAATGAGCATTTT; cdr3_aa: CASSWTGSNEHF
d_call: TRBD2; j_call: TRBJ2-1; clone_size: -; v_call: TRBV15; cdr3_nt: TGTGCCACCAGCAGATTAGCGGGACTTGAGCAGTTCTTC; cdr3_aa: CATSRLAGLEQFF
d_call: -; j_call: TRBJ1-1; clone_size: few; v_call: TRBV2; cdr3_nt: TGTGCCAGCAGTGAATGGTCTCCGTTCCAGCTGAACACTAAAGCTTTCTTC; cdr3_aa: CASSEWSPFQLNTKAFF
d_call: TRBD2; j_call: TRBJ2-7; clone_size: many; v_call: TRBV4-1; cdr3_nt: TGCGCCAGCAGCCGACAGGGACTAGCGGGAGTCGGCGAGCAGTACTTC; cdr3_aa: CASSRQGLAGVGEQYF
d_call: -; j_call: TRBJ2-7; clone_size: -; v_call: TRBV7-8; cdr3_nt: TGTGCCAGCAGCTTACTTGAGGGGTCCTACGAGCAGTACTTC; cdr3_aa: CASSLLEGSYEQYF
d_call: -; j_call: TRBJ1-2; clone_size: few; v_call: TRBV13; cdr3_nt: TGTGCCAGCAGCTTAAGAGAGGAAGTCGGCTATGGCTACACCTTC; cdr3_aa: CASSLREEVGYGYTF
d_call: TRBD1; j_call: TRBJ1-2; clone_size: many; v_call: TRBV4-3; cdr3_nt: TGCGCCAGCAGCCAAGTCCGGGACAGGCCACCGGGTTACACCTTC; cdr3_aa: CASSQVRDRPPGYTF
d_call: TRBD1; j_call: TRBJ1-2; clone_size: -; v_call: TRBV2; cdr3_nt: TGTGCCAGCAGTTACGGGACAGACCTAAACTATGGCTACACCTTC; cdr3_aa: CASSYGTDLNYGYTF
d_call: -; j_call: TRBJ2-7; clone_size: few; v_call: TRBV12-3/TRBV12-4; cdr3_nt: TGTGCCAGCAGTGCAGGAGGGTCCTCGTCACAGTACTTC; cdr3_aa: CASSAGGSSSQYF
d_call: -; j_call: TRBJ2-7; clone_size: few; v_call: TRBV7-2; cdr3_nt: TGTGCCAGCAGCTCGCCCGGTCTCTCCCCCGAGCAGTACTTC; cdr3_aa: CASSSPGLSPEQYF
d_call: -; j_call: TRBJ1-5; clone_size: few; v_call: TRBV7-3; cdr3_nt: TGTGCCAGCAGTCAAAGACGGGCAGTTAGCAATCAGCCCCAGCATTTT; cdr3_aa: CASSQRRAVSNQPQHF
d_call: TRBD1; j_call: TRBJ1-2; clone_size: -; v_call: TRBV29-1; cdr3_nt: TGCAGCGTCGCCGGGACAGGGGGCCTGACTAACTATGGCTACACCTTC; cdr3_aa: CSVAGTGGLTNYGYTF
d_call: -; j_call: TRBJ1-3; clone_size: many; v_call: TRBV30; cdr3_nt: TGTGCCTGGGATGATGGAAACACCATATATTTT; cdr3_aa: CAWDDGNTIYF
d_call: TRBD1; j_call: TRBJ1-3; clone_size: -; v_call: TRBV6-5; cdr3_nt: TGTGCCAGCAGTTACGGACAGGGGGCCGGAAACACCATATATTTT; cdr3_aa: CASSYGQGAGNTIYF
d_call: -; j_call: TRBJ2-3; clone_size: many; v_call: TRBV12-3/TRBV12-4; cdr3_nt: TGTGCCAGCAGTTTCCTCCCTGGCGGGCAGGCATACACAGATACGCAGTATTTT; cdr3_aa: CASSFLPGGQAYTDTQYF
d_call: TRBD1; j_call: TRBJ1-5; clone_size: -; v_call: TRBV5-6; cdr3_nt: TGCGTCAGCAGCCTGGGGACAGGGCCCTCCGCTCAGCCCCAGCATTTT; cdr3_aa: CVSSLGTGPSAQPQHF
d_call: -; j_call: TRBJ1-1; clone_size: -; v_call: TRBV4-2; cdr3_nt: TGTGCCAGCAGCCTCAAAGGGGGGGGGTCGATGAACACTGAAGCTTTCTTT; cdr3_aa: CASSLKGGGSMNTEAFF
d_call: -; j_call: TRBJ2-7; clone_size: -; v_call: TRBV19; cdr3_nt: TGTGCCAGTAGTATAGGGGGGACGGGGGTCTACGAGCAGTACTTC; cdr3_aa: CASSIGGTGVYEQYF
d_call: -; j_call: TRBJ2-5; clone_size: -; v_call: TRBV27; cdr3_nt: TGTGCCAGCAGTTCATATGGGATTCAAGAGACCCAGTACTTC; cdr3_aa: CASSSYGIQETQYF
d_call: -; j_call: TRBJ2-7; clone_size: many; v_call: TRBV4-3; cdr3_nt: TGCGCCAGCAGCCAAGATCGGGCAGGCAGCTCCTACGAGCAGTACTTC; cdr3_aa: CASSQDRAGSSYEQYF
d_call: -; j_call: TRBJ2-2; clone_size: -; v_call: TRBV24-1; cdr3_nt: TGTGCCACCAGAACAGGGCGGACCGGGGAGCTGTTTTTT; cdr3_aa: CATRTGRTGELFF
d_call: -; j_call: TRBJ1-4; clone_size: -; v_call: TRBV2; cdr3_nt: TGTGCCAGCACGGTTTCGCGGCAGGGAAATGAAAAACTGTTTTTT; cdr3_aa: CASTVSRQGNEKLFF
d_call: TRBD2; j_call: TRBJ2-7; clone_size: many; v_call: TRBV20-1; cdr3_nt: TGCAGTGCTAGAGAACTAGCGGCCTACGAGCAGTACTTC; cdr3_aa: CSARELAAYEQYF
d_call: -; j_call: TRBJ2-7; clone_size: few; v_call: TRBV28; cdr3_nt: TGTGCCAGCAGTCCGATAAAGATCAACTACGAGCAGTACTTC; cdr3_aa: CASSPIKINYEQYF
d_call: -; j_call: TRBJ1-4; clone_size: -; v_call: TRBV10-3; cdr3_nt: TGTGCCATCAGTGAGCGGTCAGGGGCGGATGAAAAACTGTTTTTT; cdr3_aa: CAISERSGADEKLFF
d_call: -; j_call: TRBJ1-3; clone_size: many; v_call: TRBV9; cdr3_nt: TGTGCCAGCAGCGTAGACGTACGGCGCTCTGAAAACACCATATATTTT; cdr3_aa: CASSVDVRRSENTIYF
d_call: TRBD2; j_call: TRBJ2-1; clone_size: -; v_call: TRBV20-1; cdr3_nt: TGCAGTGCTCCTCCGGGACTAGCGGGTTACAATGAGCAGTTCTTC; cdr3_aa: CSAPPGLAGYNEQFF
d_call: TRBD2; j_call: TRBJ2-7; clone_size: -; v_call: TRBV15; cdr3_nt: TGTGCCACCAGCAGACCCCGGGGTGGGGGGGCCTACGAGCAGTACTTC; cdr3_aa: CATSRPRGGGAYEQYF
d_call: -; j_call: TRBJ1-5; clone_size: few; v_call: TRBV7-2; cdr3_nt: TGTGCCAGCAGGCTTAACACTTTCGGCAATCAGCCCCAGCATTTT; cdr3_aa: CASRLNTFGNQPQHF
d_call: TRBD1; j_call: TRBJ1-2; clone_size: once; v_call: TRBV10-1; cdr3_nt: TGCGCCAGCAGTGGGACAGGGGGCGAGTATGGCTACACCTTC; cdr3_aa: CASSGTGGEYGYTF
d_call: -; j_call: TRBJ1-6; clone_size: -; v_call: TRBV20-1; cdr3_nt: TGCAGTGCTAAACAGGGAAATTCACCCCTCCACTTT; cdr3_aa: CSAKQGNSPLHF
d_call: -; j_call: TRBJ2-1; clone_size: many; v_call: TRBV6-5; cdr3_nt: TGTGCCAGCAGTTACTCGACTGGGGCCCTGTTCTTC; cdr3_aa: CASSYSTGALFF
d_call: TRBD2; j_call: TRBJ2-5; clone_size: -; v_call: TRBV20-1; cdr3_nt: TGCGGTGCTAGATGGAGCCCCTCTAGCGGGAAAGAGACCCAGTACTTC; cdr3_aa: CGARWSPSSGKETQYF
d_call: TRBD1; j_call: TRBJ2-7; clone_size: -; v_call: TRBV20-1; cdr3_nt: TGCAGTGCCAGCAGGATATCGACAGGGGTCCACGAGCAGTACTTC; cdr3_aa: CSASRISTGVHEQYF
d_call: -; j_call: TRBJ2-1; clone_size: -; v_call: TRBV6-1; cdr3_nt: TGTGCCAGCAGTGAAGGACTAACGGCCGAGCAGTTCTTC; cdr3_aa: CASSEGLTAEQFF
d_call: TRBD1; j_call: TRBJ2-3; clone_size: -; v_call: TRBV6-1; cdr3_nt: TGTGCCAGCAGTCCGGGACAGGGCACAGATATGCAGTATTTT; cdr3_aa: CASSPGQGTDMQYF
d_call: -; j_call: TRBJ1-1; clone_size: -; v_call: TRBV7-9; cdr3_nt: TGTGCCAGCATCGGGAGAGACACTGAAGCTTTCTTT; cdr3_aa: CASIGRDTEAFF
d_call: -; j_call: TRBJ1-1; clone_size: many; v_call: TRBV7-9; cdr3_nt: TGTGCCAGCAGCTTAGCGGTCACTGAAGCTTTCTTT; cdr3_aa: CASSLAVTEAFF
d_call: TRBD1; j_call: TRBJ2-7; clone_size: -; v_call: TRBV25-1; cdr3_nt: TGCGCCAGCAGCCATGAATGGGACAGGGAAGGCTACGAGCAGTACTTC; cdr3_aa: CASSHEWDREGYEQYF
d_call: -; j_call: TRBJ1-1; clone_size: once; v_call: TRBV7-6; cdr3_nt: TGTGCCAGCAGCCTAGGGACTAGCGGGGTTAGGACTGAAGCTTTCTTT; cdr3_aa: CASSLGTSGVRTEAFF
d_call: -; j_call: TRBJ2-1; clone_size: many; v_call: TRBV5-8; cdr3_nt: TGTGCCAGCAGCCCGTGGTTCTTC; cdr3_aa: CASSPWFF
d_call: -; j_call: TRBJ1-6; clone_size: -; v_call: TRBV7-9; cdr3_nt: TGTGCCAGCAGTCCCGAATGGTGGGTGTCAAATTCACCCCTCCACTTT; cdr3_aa: CASSPEWWVSNSPLHF
d_call: TRBD2; j_call: TRBJ2-1; clone_size: -; v_call: TRBV7-2; cdr3_nt: TGTGCCAGCAGCTTAGGTCCTAGCGGGAGCTCCTACAATGAGCAGTTCTTC; cdr3_aa: CASSLGPSGSSYNEQFF
d_call: TRBD1; j_call: TRBJ1-2; clone_size: -; v_call: TRBV20-1; cdr3_nt: TGCAGTGCTAGACCAGGGGGCAGGGACACCTCTTATGGCTACACCTTC; cdr3_aa: CSARPGGRDTSYGYTF
d_call: -; j_call: TRBJ2-7; clone_size: many; v_call: TRBV29-1; cdr3_nt: TGCAGCGTATTCCTCAAGGAGCAGTACTTC; cdr3_aa: CSVFLKEQYF
d_call: TRBD2; j_call: TRBJ2-7; clone_size: many; v_call: TRBV12-3/TRBV12-4; cdr3_nt: TGTGCCAGCAGCCCTAGGTCGCGGGGGGGCCGGTACGAGCAGTACTTC; cdr3_aa: CASSPRSRGGRYEQYF
d_call: TRBD1; j_call: TRBJ2-1; clone_size: -; v_call: TRBV27; cdr3_nt: TGTGCCAGCAGTTCCCGCGGGACAGGCTACACTGAGCAGTTCTTC; cdr3_aa: CASSSRGTGYTEQFF
d_call: TRBD2; j_call: TRBJ2-2; clone_size: many; v_call: TRBV6-5; cdr3_nt: TGTGCCAGCAGTTACTGGCTAGCGGGAGGGCTAGGCGGGGAGCTGTTTTTT; cdr3_aa: CASSYWLAGGLGGELFF
d_call: TRBD1; j_call: TRBJ1-2; clone_size: many; v_call: TRBV20-1; cdr3_nt: TGCAGTGCTAGAGATAGGGGGCATCTAGCGAGGGGGTATGGCTACACCTTC; cdr3_aa: CSARDRGHLARGYGYTF
d_call: -; j_call: TRBJ2-7; clone_size: many; v_call: TRBV5-6; cdr3_nt: TGTGCCAGCAGCACCGGACAGTTGGGGGAGCAGTACTTC; cdr3_aa: CASSTGQLGEQYF
d_call: TRBD1; j_call: TRBJ2-7; clone_size: many; v_call: TRBV7-9; cdr3_nt: TGTGCCAGCAGCTTAGGACAGGGGATAATGTACGAGCAGTACTTC; cdr3_aa: CASSLGQGIMYEQYF
d_call: -; j_call: TRBJ2-4; clone_size: -; v_call: TRBV20-1; cdr3_nt: TGCAGTGCTAGAGATGCCCTAGGGGCGAACATTCAGTACTTC; cdr3_aa: CSARDALGANIQYF
d_call: -; j_call: TRBJ2-7; clone_size: -; v_call: TRBV7-3; cdr3_nt: TGTGCCAGCAGCTTAGGACTCGGCCCCTACGAGCAGTACTTC; cdr3_aa: CASSLGLGPYEQYF
d_call: -; j_call: TRBJ2-7; clone_size: -; v_call: TRBV27; cdr3_nt: TGTGCCAGCAGTTTTAACGGGTTCTACGAGCAGTACTTC; cdr3_aa: CASSFNGFYEQYF
d_call: -; j_call: TRBJ1-1; clone_size: few; v_call: TRBV27; cdr3_nt: TGTGCCAGCCGCTTGAACACTGAAGCTTTCTTT; cdr3_aa: CASRLNTEAFF
d_call: TRBD1; j_call: TRBJ2-1; clone_size: many; v_call: TRBV24-1; cdr3_nt: TGTGCCACCAGTGACCAGGGGGTAAGCTCCTACAATGAGCAGTTCTTC; cdr3_aa: CATSDQGVSSYNEQFF
d_call: TRBD2; j_call: TRBJ2-1; clone_size: few; v_call: TRBV4-1; cdr3_nt: TGCGCCAGCAGCCATGAACTAGCGGGGGCGGGTTACAATGAGCAGTTCTTC; cdr3_aa: CASSHELAGAGYNEQFF
d_call: -; j_call: TRBJ2-2; clone_size: -; v_call: TRBV15; cdr3_nt: TGTGCCACCAGCAGAGCGTGGTTGAACACCGGGGAGCTGTTTTTT; cdr3_aa: CATSRAWLNTGELFF
d_call: -; j_call: TRBJ1-5; clone_size: -; v_call: TRBV18; cdr3_nt: TGTGCCAGCTCCCCCCAAGATGAACAGCCCCAGCATTTT; cdr3_aa: CASSPQDEQPQHF